This TCR beta chain was profiled in a study of shared clonotypes between healthy human individuals. Looking at the study overall: Per donor, CD8 memory used one plate, CD8 naive used two, CD4 memory used three and CD4 naive used three.

TCRdb's table, derived via immunoSEQ multiplex PCR, lists solely in-frame clones and lacks some. The data show millions of clones, roughly 94% seen once. In regard to this clone: Its specificity is not known.

Germline assignment: CDR1 SGHNT and CDR2 YYREEE (reference sequence). The junction had 7 bases not matched to a gene; V was cut back by 4 bases and J by 0 bases. This CDR3 has 16 residues. Study-level points and caveats: Non-shared clonotypes displayed generation probabilities falling below those of clonotypes present in all four donors. Compared with memory subsets, naive subsets generally had larger estimated richness. Genetic and exposure-history diversity was limited by the small donor number.

The rearrangement links TRBV5-4 to TRBJ2-1; 7 bases are shared with TRBD2. The source material was naive CD4+ T cells sorted from blood. The sample's subset: CD45RA+ positively selected. This receptor was taken from a man younger than 35 in good health. The CDR3 region has the DNA TGTGCCAGCAGCACTAGCGCCTTCAGCTCCTACAATGAGCAGTTCTTC. Translated, it gives CASSTSAFSSYNEQFF.